This T cell receptor (beta chain) originates from a study of blood T cells in healthy people across ages. Using a J-beta primer mix together with a sample-barcoded 5' primer, a second PCR was run for about 6 to 12 cycles. TCRdb redid the calling of the 5' RACE reads with MiXCR, one entry per CDR3 protein. This sample yields roughly 1.5 million distinct CDR3 sequences, of which 40% to 45% are seen a single time; just over 4% belongs to the top ten. This clonotype was counted only a few times. The sequencing input was blood. This clonotype originated in a woman aged 18-29 years in good health.

The CDR3 DNA reads TGTGCCAGCAGTGAGGCCGGGACAGCGAACACTGAAGCTTTCTTT. Translated: CASSEAGTANTEAFF. The V call is TRBV25-1, the J call TRBJ1-1; 7 positions match TRBD1. Per germline, CDR1 MGHDK and CDR2 SYGVNS. This CDR3 region has 15 residues. The V segment lost 3 bases and the J segment 1 base; nucleotides outside the gene matches: 5.